These 10 T cell receptor beta chains came from one sample sequenced in a study of blood T cell repertoires in COVID-19. Data came from immunoSEQ multiplex PCR; TCRdb stores just in-frame clones and leaves some out. The sample lists about 16,000 clones; approximately 84% were seen once. What was sequenced was peripheral blood. The receptors were sampled from a human donor with active COVID-19. The donor label of this sample is uncertain.

The chain joins TRBV9 to TRBJ2-1; tentative D call: TRBD2 (5 bases). This CDR3 region has 13 residues. Germline CDR1 is SGDLS and CDR2 is YYNGEE. The V end lost 0 bases, the J end lost 14 bases, and 15 bases lay between the germline ends. CDR3 amino acids: CASSVGPVEAEFF. As DNA, the CDR3 is TGTGCCAGCAGCGTAGGCCCCGTGGAGGCTGAGTTCTTC.

This clone came up once. This chain links TRBV6-5 with TRBJ1-3; 9 nucleotides line up with TRBD1. The CDR3 consists of 15 residues. Looked up from germline, CDR1 is MNHEY and CDR2 is SVGAGI. V trimming: 6 bases; J trimming: 4 bases; junction bases outside the gene matches: 7. The CDR3 region is CASSRGTGSGNTIYF. DNA for the CDR3: TGTGCCAGCAGCCGAGGGACAGGGAGCGGAAACACCATATATTTT.

The chain links TRBV6-2 or TRBV6-3 to TRBJ2-7; TRBD1 agrees at 7 bases. From germline, CDR1 is MNHEY and CDR2 SVGEGT. V shed 6 bases, J shed 9 bases, and the junction held 8 bases outside the gene matches. The CDR3 is 12 residues long. Here the CDR3 DNA reads TGTGCCAGCAGCCTCGACAGGGCCGGGCAGTACTTC. Its protein product is CASSLDRAGQYF.

CDR3 DNA sequence: TGTGCCAGCAGGCCCGGGACAGGGGGCAATGAGCAGTTCTTC. This sequence encodes CASRPGTGGNEQFF. The chain recombines TRBV6-6 with TRBJ2-1; 11 bases agree with TRBD1. Germline CDR1 is MNHNY and CDR2 is SVGAGI (reference sequence). This CDR3 comprises 14 residues. V was clipped by 6 bases and J by 6 bases; unmatched bases: 4.

The CDR3 reads CASSLPSGKLFF. CDR3 nucleotide sequence: TGTGCCAGCAGCCTCCCGTCGGGGAAACTGTTTTTT. The chain has TRBV9 and TRBJ1-4; D call uncertain. Trimming shortened V by 4 bases and J by 11 bases, and 12 bases separated the two germline ends. The CDR3 sequence is 12 residues long. The germline gives CDR1 SGDLS, CDR2 YYNGEE.

This clone appeared once. Other DNA variants within this sample encode the same CDR3. The V call is TRBV5-1, the J call TRBJ1-1; D is unresolved. CDR1 SGHRS and CDR2 YFSETQ come from the germline V gene. The germline V and J ends were trimmed by 0 bases and 1 base, with 4 bases remaining between them. The CDR3 runs 13 residues. The CDR3 is CASSLAGNTEAFF. The CDR3 DNA sequence: TGCGCCAGCAGCTTGGCGGGGAACACTGAAGCTTTCTTT. The complete variable domain, with remaining parts taken from reference TRBV5-1 and TRBJ1-1, reads KAGVTQTPRYLIKTRGQQVTLSCSPISGHRSVSWYQQTPGQGLQFLFEYFSETQRNKGNFPGRFSGRQFSNSRSEMNVSTLELGDSALYLCASSLAGNTEAFFGQGTRLTVV.

The rearrangement uses TRBV4-3 and TRBJ2-3; TRBD1 aligns across 7 bases. The junction had 8 bases not matched to a gene; V was cut back by 3 bases and J by 2 bases. The CDR3 has 16 residues. CDR1 LGHNA and CDR2 YSLEER come from the germline V gene. CDR3 in amino acids: CASSQISTGTTDTQYF. CDR3 bases: TGCGCCAGCAGCCAGATATCGACAGGGACCACAGATACGCAGTATTTT.

The chain links TRBV5-1 to TRBJ2-1; 7 bases agree with TRBD1. The length of the CDR3 is 16 residues. The junction had 7 bases not matched to a gene; V was cut back by 4 bases and J by 0 bases. Germline V gene lookup returns CDR1 SGHRS and CDR2 YFSETQ. For the CDR3, the DNA is TGCGCCAGCAGCCCGGACAGGTTGAGCTCCTACAATGAGCAGTTCTTC. Its protein is CASSPDRLSSYNEQFF.

The chain combines TRBV3-1 (or the pseudogene TRBV3-2) with TRBJ1-6; D gene unclear. CDR1 and CDR2 from the germline V gene are LGHDT and YNNKEL (reference sequence). The CDR3 consists of 12 residues. Trimming cost V 2 bases and J 10 bases, with 6 bases left between them. CDR3 in DNA: TGTGCCAGCAGCCAACCGGGGTCACCCCTCCACTTT. As protein: CASSQPGSPLHF.

V and J are TRBV5-1 and TRBJ2-7, with 7 bases that match TRBD1. The junction had 3 bases not matched to a gene; V was cut back by 2 bases and J by 1 base. The CDR3 sequence is 14 residues long. Germline CDR1 SGHRS, CDR2 YFSETQ. In DNA, the CDR3 is TGCGCCAGCAGCTTCCAGGGGGTATCCTACGAGCAGTACTTC. Amino acid sequence: CASSFQGVSYEQYF.